Given below is one TCR beta chain in context. The antigen is unknown. The data belong to a study of T cells in Graves' hyperthyroidism and ophthalmopathy. Whole-study findings and limits: Before onset, ophthalmopathy was predicted by the model a median around 6 months earlier.

The length of the CDR3 is 18 residues. Germline V gives CDR1 MNHEY, CDR2 SMNVEV (reference sequence). The trim removed 7 bases at V and 0 bases at J, leaving 11 bases unmatched. Amplification yielded TCR beta CDR3 regions, with RNA transcripts as the source. Using the HTBI primer set, a first-round RT-PCR was run on the TCR CDR3. TCRdb re-derived calls from the multiplex PCR reads in MiXCR, one entry per CDR3 protein. The sample includes about 350,000 distinct CDR3 sequences, about 15% of them seen just once. Source material: blood. The receptor's source is a woman between 25 and 40 years old with Graves' hyperthyroidism. The V gene is TRBV27, the J gene TRBJ2-1; 11 bases are a match to TRBD2. DNA for the CDR3: TGTGCCAGCACCCACCAACTTCTAGCGGGAGGCTCCTACAATGAGCAGTTCTTC. Its protein product is CASTHQLLAGGSYNEQFF.